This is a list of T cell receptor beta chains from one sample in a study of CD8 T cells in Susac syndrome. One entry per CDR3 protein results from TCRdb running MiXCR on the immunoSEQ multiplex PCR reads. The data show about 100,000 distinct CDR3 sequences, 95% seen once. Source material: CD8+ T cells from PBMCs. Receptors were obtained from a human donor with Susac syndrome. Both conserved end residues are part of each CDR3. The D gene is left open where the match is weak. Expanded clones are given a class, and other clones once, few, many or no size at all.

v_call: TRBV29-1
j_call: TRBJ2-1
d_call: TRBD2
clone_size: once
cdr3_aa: CSVGASGSSRFF
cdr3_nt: TGCAGCGTTGGTGCTAGCGGGAGCTCGCGGTTCTTC

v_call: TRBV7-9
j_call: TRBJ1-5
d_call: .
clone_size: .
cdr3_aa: CASSRDTNQPQHF
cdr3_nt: TGTGCCAGCAGCCGGGACACAAATCAGCCCCAGCATTTT

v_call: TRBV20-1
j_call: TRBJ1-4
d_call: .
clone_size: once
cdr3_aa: CSATARGKLFF
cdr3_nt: TGCAGTGCAACCGCTAGAGGAAAACTGTTTTTT

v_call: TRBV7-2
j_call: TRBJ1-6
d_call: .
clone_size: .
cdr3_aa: CASSFNPTGFLPLHF
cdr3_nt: TGTGCCAGCAGCTTTAACCCGACAGGATTCTTACCCCTCCACTTT

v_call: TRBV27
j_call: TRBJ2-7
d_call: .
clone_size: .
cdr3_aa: CASSVTGTAAYEQYF
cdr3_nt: TGTGCCAGCAGTGTAACCGGGACCGCCGCCTACGAGCAGTACTTC

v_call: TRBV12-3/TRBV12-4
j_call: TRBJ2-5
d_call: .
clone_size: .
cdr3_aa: CASSDSGTGYF
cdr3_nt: TGTGCCAGCAGTGACTCTGGGACCGGTTACTTC

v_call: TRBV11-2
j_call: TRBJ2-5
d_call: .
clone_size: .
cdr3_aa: CASSAKVGFETQYF
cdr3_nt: TGTGCCAGCAGTGCTAAGGTGGGGTTCGAGACCCAGTACTTC

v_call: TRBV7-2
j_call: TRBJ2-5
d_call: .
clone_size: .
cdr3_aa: CASSARLPKQETQYF
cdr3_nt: TGTGCCAGCAGCGCCAGACTTCCCAAGCAAGAGACCCAGTACTTC

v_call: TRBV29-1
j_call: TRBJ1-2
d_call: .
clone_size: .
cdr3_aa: CSVRGPGYGYTF
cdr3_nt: TGCAGCGTTAGAGGTCCAGGCTATGGCTACACCTTC

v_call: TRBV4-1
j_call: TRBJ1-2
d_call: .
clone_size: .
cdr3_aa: CASSQETDYGYTF
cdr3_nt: TGCGCCAGCAGCCAAGAGACAGACTATGGCTACACCTTC

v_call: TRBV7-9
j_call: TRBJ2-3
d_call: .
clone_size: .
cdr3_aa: CASSPPITDTQYF
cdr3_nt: TGTGCCAGCAGCCCGCCCATCACAGATACGCAGTATTTT

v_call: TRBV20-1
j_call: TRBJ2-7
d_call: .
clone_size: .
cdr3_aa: CSARREPTYEQYF
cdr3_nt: TGCAGTGCTAGGAGGGAGCCCACCTACGAGCAGTACTTC